These 3 T cell receptor beta chains came from one sample sequenced in a study of T cell responses to AZD1222 COVID-19 vaccine. The data were produced by immunoSEQ multiplex PCR, yet TCRdb's version contains in-frame clones alone and is incomplete. This sample has 75,000 to 85,000 clones, with roughly 90% found just once. Sequencing was performed on peripheral blood, taken on day 0 of AZD1222 vaccination. These receptor sequences come from an adult in good health.

This chain connects TRBV5-1 to TRBJ1-2; TRBD1 is a possible D gene (5 bases). Trimming cost V 0 bases and J 4 bases, with 13 bases left between them. Germline V gene sequence: CDR1 SGHRS, CDR2 YFSETQ. CDR3 length: 15 residues. CDR3: CASSLGQTSLYGYTF. CDR3 nucleotide sequence: TGCGCCAGCAGCTTGGGACAGACCTCTCTCTATGGCTACACCTTC.

The chain has TRBV6-5 and TRBJ2-3; 7 bases match TRBD1. The CDR3 loop spans 14 amino acids. V lost 9 bases to trimming and J lost 2 bases; unmatched junction nucleotides: 8. The germline CDR1 and CDR2 sequences are MNHEY and SVGAGI. The CDR3 region has the DNA TGTGCCAGTGGACAGGACCATGCCACAGATACGCAGTATTTT. Its protein product is CASGQDHATDTQYF.

The CDR3 spells CASSLTGVTDTQYF. The CDR3 DNA sequence: TGTGCCAGCAGCTTAACAGGGGTCACAGATACGCAGTATTTT. The chain carries TRBV5-4 and TRBJ2-3, with TRBD1 matching over 7 bases. Germline V gene sequence: CDR1 SGHNT, CDR2 YYREEE (reference sequence). The CDR3 is made up of 14 amino acids. J was trimmed by 2 bases and V by 2 bases; bases with no gene match: 2.